This T cell receptor (beta chain) was sequenced in a study of tumor-infiltrating lymphocytes in primary liver carcinoma. Study-level background: Donors had hepatocellular carcinoma or combined HCC and intrahepatic cholangiocarcinoma. Each of the growths was stage T1-T3 N0M0, extending roughly 4.2 to 11 cm across. Notes on the study in general: Blood had a significantly lower top-250-clone fraction than tumors did (p = 0.039). Tumor region pairs showed greater overlap than either tumor-adjacent or tumor-blood pairs did.

The length of the CDR3 is 14 residues. From around 18-30 mg of unsorted bulk tissue, DNA and RNA were co-extracted together. Comment on this clonotype: Its antigen is still unknown.

A constant-region primer primed TCR beta cDNA synthesis from 400 to 600 ng of total RNA. Amplification in three nested multiplex PCR rounds with slightly modified ARM-PCR gave rise to TCR beta libraries. Both of the initial two PCR rounds ran for around 10 cycles and employed TRBV1-TRBV30 forward primers alongside a C-beta reverse primer. TCRdb re-called the multiplex PCR reads with MiXCR, one entry per CDR3 protein. The sample consists of 70,000 to 95,000 distinct CDR3 sequences, approximately 74% of them appearing once. The sequence was collected from a man in his forties or fifties with primary liver carcinoma and hepatitis B virus infection. The V and J genes are TRBV12-3 or TRBV12-4 and TRBJ2-7; D possibly corresponds to TRBD2 (5 bases). The material sequenced was liver tumor tissue from sampling region 4. Noted subset: tumor region T4, right-lateral pole. CDR3 protein: CVSSRTEASYEQYF. The CDR3 bases are TGTGTCAGTAGTAGGACTGAAGCTTCCTACGAGCAGTACTTC.